In this sample, the clone carrying this T cell receptor (beta chain) turned up many times. Sample time point: patch test 1, 2 weeks after DPC sensitization. Treatment specified: therapeutic diphenylcyclopropenone sensitization with weekly scalp DPC. In the original processing: A typical sample had some 87,000 TCRs, with roughly 20,000 to 700,000 overall. TCRdb called the RACE reads again in MiXCR, with one record for every CDR3 protein. The V and J calls were not made by the authors but by TCRdb's processing. The sample comprises around 340,000 distinct CDR3 sequences, around 7% of which are singletons, and 7% to 10% rests with the top ten. The CDR3 contains 15 residues. Trimming removed 5 bases at V and 2 bases at J, with 13 bases between. This sample is part of a study of human T cells and chemical hapten exposure. Study-wide background: Patch tests of 0.01% DPC on the upper back were read at 6 days.

This rearrangement joins TRBV12-3 or TRBV12-4 to TRBJ1-5, with D unresolved. This receptor was identified in a woman aged 18-29 years with alopecia areata. Some clones in this sample may be carry-over from other donors' samples. Material: whole blood, obtained in connection with sensitization to the hapten diphenylcyclopropenone (DPC). CDR3 sequence (DNA): TGTGCCAGCAGTCTCACCCATGGGGGCAATCAGCCCCAGCATTTT. This translates into CASSLTHGGNQPQHF.